These T cell receptor beta chains were read from a single sample in a study of T cells after yellow fever vaccination. TCRdb re-derived calls from the 5' RACE reads in MiXCR, one entry per CDR3 protein. Altogether some 350,000 distinct CDR3 sequences are present, 7.5% to 9% being singletons, with the ten largest covering roughly 17%. Specimen: PBMCs, collected on the day of the first yellow fever vaccination. All receptors derive from a young man who received the YFV17D yellow fever vaccine. Both conserved end residues are part of each CDR3. D genes are given only for firm matches. Where a row states a size, it is once, few, many or the class of an expanded clone; other rows omit it.

J: TRBJ1-5; D: NA; size: many; V: TRBV20-1; CDR3: CSARTRSNQPQHF; DNA: TGCAGTGCTCGGACACGGAGCAATCAGCCCCAGCATTTT
J: TRBJ2-7; D: TRBD1; size: NA; V: TRBV16; CDR3: CASSHFWTGEQGEQYF; DNA: TGTGCCAGCAGCCACTTTTGGACAGGGGAACAAGGGGAGCAGTACTTC
J: TRBJ2-2; D: TRBD1; size: NA; V: TRBV28; CDR3: CASSDRANTGELFF; DNA: TGTGCCAGCAGTGACAGGGCGAACACCGGGGAGCTGTTTTTT
J: TRBJ2-1; D: NA; size: many; V: TRBV5-6; CDR3: CASSLSGVDEQFF; DNA: TGTGCCAGCAGCTTGTCAGGGGTGGATGAGCAGTTCTTC
J: TRBJ2-1; D: NA; size: few; V: TRBV20-1; CDR3: CSALKPDRYNEQFF; DNA: TGCAGTGCCCTTAAACCGGACCGGTACAATGAGCAGTTCTTC
J: TRBJ1-3; D: NA; size: few; V: TRBV6-1; CDR3: CASSEVGGHTGNTIYF; DNA: TGTGCCAGCAGTGAAGTCGGGGGACATACTGGAAACACCATATATTTT
J: TRBJ2-5; D: NA; size: NA; V: TRBV5-1; CDR3: CASNAGNQETQYF; DNA: TGCGCCAGTAATGCAGGGAACCAAGAGACCCAGTACTTC
J: TRBJ2-1; D: NA; size: few; V: TRBV20-1; CDR3: CSARSRGYSRGANEQFF; DNA: TGCAGTGCTAGATCGAGGGGTTACAGTCGTGGGGCCAATGAGCAGTTCTTC
J: TRBJ2-1; D: NA; size: NA; V: TRBV6-1; CDR3: CASSTGVSYNEQFF; DNA: TGTGCCAGCAGTACAGGAGTCTCCTACAATGAGCAGTTCTTC
J: TRBJ2-2; D: TRBD2; size: few; V: TRBV7-9; CDR3: CASSSRLAGTGELFF; DNA: TGTGCCAGCAGCTCGCGACTAGCTGGGACCGGGGAGCTGTTTTTT
J: TRBJ1-5; D: NA; size: few; V: TRBV19; CDR3: CASTQVPLWGNQPQHF; DNA: TGTGCCAGTACCCAGGTCCCCCTTTGGGGCAATCAGCCCCAGCATTTT
J: TRBJ1-6; D: TRBD1; size: once; V: TRBV11-1; CDR3: CASSRPTLTGRSSYSSPLHF; DNA: TGTGCCAGCAGCCGACCGACCCTGACAGGGCGAAGCTCCTATAGTTCACCCCTCCACTTT
J: TRBJ2-3; D: TRBD2; size: many; V: TRBV7-3; CDR3: CASSFRLRGDRTDTQYF; DNA: TGTGCCAGCAGCTTTCGGCTTCGGGGGGACCGCACAGATACGCAGTATTTT
J: TRBJ2-7; D: NA; size: many; V: TRBV5-1; CDR3: CASSQKAGLYEQYF; DNA: TGCGCCAGCAGCCAGAAGGCAGGATTATACGAGCAGTACTTC
J: TRBJ1-1; D: TRBD1; size: few; V: TRBV10-3; CDR3: CAMGQGSRTEAFF; DNA: TGTGCCATGGGACAGGGGAGTCGTACTGAAGCTTTCTTT
J: TRBJ2-2; D: TRBD1; size: few; V: TRBV2; CDR3: CASSEQGVDTGELFF; DNA: TGTGCCAGCAGTGAACAGGGGGTCGACACCGGGGAGCTGTTTTTT
J: TRBJ2-4; D: NA; size: many; V: TRBV5-1; CDR3: CASSLEVGNIQYF; DNA: TGCGCCAGCAGCTTGGAGGTGGGAAACATTCAGTACTTC
J: TRBJ2-5; D: NA; size: few; V: TRBV6-5; CDR3: CASSYQGVDPQETQYF; DNA: TGTGCCAGCAGTTACCAAGGGGTGGACCCACAAGAGACCCAGTACTTC
J: TRBJ1-1; D: NA; size: few; V: TRBV5-5; CDR3: CASSTPRATEAFF; DNA: TGTGCCAGCAGCACCCCCAGGGCTACTGAAGCTTTCTTT
J: TRBJ2-7; D: TRBD1; size: many; V: TRBV4-1; CDR3: CASSHPGQSSYEQYF; DNA: TGCGCCAGCAGCCATCCGGGACAGAGCTCCTACGAGCAGTACTTC
J: TRBJ2-1; D: NA; size: few; V: TRBV15; CDR3: CATSRDLTGNEQFF; DNA: TGTGCCACCAGCAGAGATTTGACTGGGAATGAGCAGTTCTTC
J: TRBJ2-1; D: NA; size: NA; V: TRBV24-1; CDR3: CATRATGEQFF; DNA: TGTGCCACCAGGGCCACGGGGGAGCAGTTCTTC
J: TRBJ1-1; D: NA; size: few; V: TRBV10-3; CDR3: CAMRLSMNTEAFF; DNA: TGTGCCATGAGACTTTCCATGAACACTGAAGCTTTCTTT
J: TRBJ1-3; D: NA; size: NA; V: TRBV27; CDR3: CASRAQGTGNTIYF; DNA: TGTGCCAGCAGGGCACAGGGCACTGGAAACACCATATATTTT
J: TRBJ1-2; D: NA; size: NA; V: TRBV28; CDR3: CASSAQRGDHTF; DNA: TGTGCCAGCAGCGCCCAGCGCGGAGACCACACCTTC
J: TRBJ2-7; D: NA; size: NA; V: TRBV20-1; CDR3: CSASSAALDEQYF; DNA: TGCAGTGCTAGTTCAGCGGCGCTTGACGAGCAGTACTTC
J: TRBJ2-5; D: TRBD2; size: many; V: TRBV20-1; CDR3: CSARDSGGAGETQYF; DNA: TGCAGTGCTAGAGACAGCGGGGGGGCGGGTGAGACCCAGTACTTC
J: TRBJ1-1; D: NA; size: many; V: TRBV6-5; CDR3: CASSYPGKRYTEAFF; DNA: TGTGCCAGCAGTTACCCGGGGAAGCGGTATACTGAAGCTTTCTTT
J: TRBJ2-7; D: NA; size: few; V: TRBV12-3/TRBV12-4; CDR3: CASSKHPLPYEQYF; DNA: TGTGCCAGCAGTAAACACCCGTTACCCTACGAGCAGTACTTC
J: TRBJ1-1; D: NA; size: NA; V: TRBV7-2; CDR3: CASSADRDTEAFF; DNA: TGTGCCAGCAGCGCCGACAGAGACACTGAAGCTTTCTTT
J: TRBJ2-2; D: NA; size: few; V: TRBV11-2; CDR3: CASRPRTVSTGELFF; DNA: TGTGCCAGCAGACCCCGGACCGTTTCCACCGGGGAGCTGTTTTTT